One and the same sample provided the 6 T cell receptor beta chains below, sequenced in a study of cytomegalovirus exposure and HLA in healthy donors. Vbeta (60) and Jbeta (13) primers were used in the PCR. Data came from immunoSEQ multiplex PCR; TCRdb stores just in-frame clones and leaves some out. The sample's table shows 100,000 to 150,000 clones. Sample: PBMCs. The receptor source for this set is a woman aged 40 to 49 in good health and CMV-seronegative.

The chain links TRBV6-5 to TRBJ2-1; D is unresolved. V dropped 0 bases and J dropped 0 bases, with 6 bases sitting between them. CDR3 size: 15 residues. Germline CDR1 reads MNHEY; CDR2 reads SVGAGI. The CDR3 is CASSYSYDSYNEQFF. In DNA, the CDR3 is TGTGCCAGCAGTTACTCCTACGACTCCTACAATGAGCAGTTCTTC.

CDR3 sequence: CASSSKGGGAVGRNTQYF. In DNA, the CDR3 is TGTGCCAGCAGTTCGAAGGGCGGGGGGGCTGTCGGTAGGAATACGCAGTATTTT. This chain connects TRBV27 to TRBJ2-3; TRBD2 matches 9 bases. CDR3 length equals 18 residues. In germline, CDR1 is MNHEY, CDR2 SMNVEV (reference sequence). The V gene end was trimmed by 4 bases and the J gene end by 7 bases; junction bases not matched to a gene: 18.

Points on this clone: Other DNA sequences within the sample encode an identical CDR3. The chain has TRBV29-1 and TRBJ1-1, with D tentatively TRBD1 (6 bases). V lost 4 bases to trimming and J lost 1 base, with 7 bases between them. The length of the CDR3 is 12 residues. The V gene's germline CDR1 is SQVTM and CDR2 ANQGSEA. As DNA, the CDR3 is TGCAGCGTTGTCAGGGGGAACACTGAAGCTTTCTTT. This gives the protein CSVVRGNTEAFF.

The V gene is TRBV9, the J gene TRBJ1-6, with TRBD1 matching over 8 bases. Trimming cost V 4 bases and J 9 bases; bases outside gene matches: 12. This CDR3 is 16 amino acids long. The V gene's germline CDR1 is SGDLS and CDR2 YYNGEE. CDR3 residues: CASSPDRGNRFSPLHF. The CDR3 DNA sequence: TGTGCCAGCAGCCCCGACAGGGGTAATCGCTTTTCACCCCTCCACTTT.

The rearrangement joins TRBV28 to TRBJ1-4; the match to TRBD1 covers 8 bases. This CDR3 region has 17 residues. From germline, CDR1 is MDHEN and CDR2 SYDVKM. Losses at the gene ends were 4 bases for V and 6 bases for J; bases not matched to a gene: 13. This chain's CDR3 is CASSSEDRDGVYEKLFF. CDR3 DNA: TGTGCCAGCAGTTCTGAGGACAGGGACGGCGTTTATGAAAAACTGTTTTTT. Complete variable domain (other parts from reference TRBV28 and TRBJ1-4): DVKVTQSSRYLVKRTGEKVFLECVQDMDHENMFWYRQDPGLGLRLIYFSYDVKMKEKGDIPEGYSVSREKKERFSLILESASTNQTSMYLCASSSEDRDGVYEKLFFGSGTQLSVL.

V is TRBV7-9 and J is TRBJ2-7; D possibly corresponds to TRBD1 (5 bases). The ends were cut back, 3 bases at V and 6 bases at J, with 18 bases in the middle. The CDR3 extends over 15 amino acids. The germline V gene has CDR1 SEHNR and CDR2 FQNEAQ (reference sequence). Here the CDR3 DNA reads TGTGCCAGCAGCTTCCAGGGTTACCCGATCAGCGAGCAGTACTTC. It codes for CASSFQGYPISEQYF.